This T cell receptor beta chain was recorded in a study of CD8 T cells in Susac syndrome. When the RNA was reverse transcribed, random hexamers were used with an input of roughly 0.45 to 1 ug. TCRdb re-derived calls from the immunoSEQ multiplex PCR reads in MiXCR, one entry per CDR3 protein. The profile shows some 150,000 distinct CDR3 sequences, less than 97% of them singletons. In its sample, this clonotype was seen once. In germline, CDR1 is LNHDA, CDR2 SQIVND (reference sequence). V shed 9 bases and J shed 1 base, with 15 bases lying between them. The CDR3 sequence is 15 residues long. The TCR comes from a human donor with multiple sclerosis. The chain carries TRBV19 and TRBJ2-2, with D maybe TRBD2 (5 bases). The sequencing sample was made of CD8+ T cells from PBMCs. The CDR3: CASMEEPMNTGELFF. For the CDR3, the DNA is TGTGCCAGCATGGAGGAGCCCATGAACACCGGGGAGCTGTTTTTT.